This entry describes one TCR beta chain. As yet, its antigen is unknown. The ends were cut back, 5 bases at V and 2 bases at J, with 12 bases in the middle. The CDR3 runs to 14 residues. Germline values: CDR1 MDHEN, CDR2 SYDVKM. This sample is part of a study of T cell responses to AZD1222 COVID-19 vaccine. Using immunoSEQ multiplex PCR, the repertoire was profiled, and TCRdb retains in-frame clones only, with some absent. Of roughly 150,000 clones listed, about 90% are singletons. Overall study results and limits: Nearly half of spike-specific TCRs reportedly target variant regions that are unmutated in the B.1.351 and B.1.1.7 variants. Compared with day 0, the breadth and depth of the Spike-specific TCR repertoire rose significantly after two doses of AZD1222.

This clonotype originated in an adult in good health. Source: peripheral blood, taken on day 0 of AZD1222 vaccination. The V call is TRBV28, the J call TRBJ2-5, with TRBD1 as a possible D gene (6 bases). CDR3 nucleotide sequence: TGTGCCAGCAGTACCCGGACAGTTCAAGAGACCCAGTACTTC. Its translation is CASSTRTVQETQYF.